These T cell receptor beta chains were read from a single sample in a study of T cells in Graves' hyperthyroidism and ophthalmopathy. Using its own MiXCR run on the multiplex PCR reads, TCRdb lists one record per CDR3 protein. The sample lists 600,000 to 750,000 distinct CDR3 sequences, around 16% occurring once. Sequenced: blood. These receptors all stem from a man aged 50-59 years with Graves' hyperthyroidism. Both conserved end residues are part of each CDR3. A D gene is named only where the DNA matches it firmly. Clone size, where shown, is once, few, many, or a class for clones that have expanded.

length,D,V,J,size,CDR3,DNA
17,TRBD2,TRBV20-1,TRBJ2-5,NA,CSARDTGLAGGRETQYF,TGCAGTGCTAGAGATACGGGACTAGCGGGAGGGCGAGAGACCCAGTACTTC
17,TRBD2,TRBV7-2,TRBJ2-3,many,CASSLRLAGISTDTQYF,TGTGCCAGCAGCTTGAGACTAGCGGGAATTAGCACAGATACGCAGTATTTT
16,NA,TRBV6-1,TRBJ1-1,many,CASSELDKGKNTEAFF,TGTGCCAGCAGTGAACTTGATAAGGGGAAGAACACTGAAGCTTTCTTT
13,NA,TRBV19,TRBJ1-1,NA,CVSRDLFDTEAFF,TGTGTCAGTCGGGATCTGTTTGACACTGAAGCTTTCTTT
19,TRBD2,TRBV3-1,TRBJ2-7,few,CASSQEGLAGGGLNYEQYF,TGTGCCAGCAGCCAGGAGGGACTAGCGGGAGGGGGTCTAAATTACGAGCAGTACTTC
15,NA,TRBV6-1,TRBJ1-3,few,CASSETGKTGNTIYF,TGTGCCAGCAGTGAAACAGGGAAGACTGGAAACACCATATATTTT
16,TRBD2,TRBV9,TRBJ2-1,many,CASSVGSSGDYNEQFF,TGTGCCAGCAGCGTAGGAAGTAGCGGGGACTACAATGAGCAGTTCTTC
14,TRBD1,TRBV6-2/TRBV6-3,TRBJ2-7,few,CASSVVQGAYEQYF,TGTGCCAGCAGTGTGGTACAGGGGGCGTACGAGCAGTACTTC
16,TRBD1,TRBV3-1,TRBJ2-2,many,CASSRGTGPNTGELFF,TGTGCCAGCAGCCGGGGGACAGGGCCGAACACCGGGGAGCTGTTTTTT
14,NA,TRBV2,TRBJ2-2,many,CASKPGENTGELFF,TGTGCCAGCAAACCAGGGGAAAACACCGGGGAGCTGTTTTTT
11,NA,TRBV7-3,TRBJ2-5,few,CACSSGETQYF,TGTGCCTGCAGCTCTGGAGAGACCCAGTACTTC
17,TRBD2,TRBV11-3,TRBJ2-1,few,CASSIYSGSNPGNEQFF,TGTGCCAGCAGCATTTATAGCGGGAGTAATCCCGGCAATGAGCAGTTCTTC
14,TRBD1,TRBV27,TRBJ1-6,few,CASSRDRAASPLHF,TGTGCCAGCAGCCGGGACAGGGCGGCTTCACCCCTCCACTTT
18,NA,TRBV27,TRBJ2-1,NA,CASCQVGEVGFTYNEQFF,TGTGCCAGCTGCCAAGTGGGGGAGGTCGGGTTCACCTACAATGAGCAGTTCTTC
17,TRBD1,TRBV28,TRBJ1-4,many,CASSLQGGRVVNEKLFF,TGTGCCAGCAGTCTCCAGGGGGGGAGGGTGGTTAATGAAAAACTGTTTTTT
13,TRBD1,TRBV27,TRBJ1-2,many,CASSLTGAYGYTF,TGTGCCAGCAGTTTGACAGGGGCCTATGGCTACACCTTC
16,TRBD2,TRBV28,TRBJ2-1,many,CASSLRTSGPNNEQFF,TGTGCCAGCAGTTTAAGGACTAGCGGGCCCAACAATGAGCAGTTCTTC
14,NA,TRBV6-1,TRBJ1-1,many,CASTPGTANTEAFF,TGTGCCAGCACCCCTGGGACGGCGAACACTGAAGCTTTCTTT
13,NA,TRBV28,TRBJ1-2,many,CASSLPVNYGYTF,TGTGCCAGCAGTTTACCAGTCAACTATGGCTACACCTTC
13,TRBD1,TRBV28,TRBJ1-1,many,CASRLTGGSEAFF,TGTGCCAGCAGACTAACAGGGGGCTCTGAAGCTTTCTTT
12,NA,TRBV20-1,TRBJ2-7,many,CSASGAAYEQYF,TGCAGTGCTAGCGGGGCTGCCTACGAGCAGTACTTC
15,TRBD2,TRBV27,TRBJ2-1,many,CASSFRRESLNEQFF,TGTGCCAGCAGTTTTCGGCGGGAGTCCCTCAATGAGCAGTTCTTC
15,TRBD2,TRBV14,TRBJ2-1,NA,CASSLQSGRRIEQFF,TGTGCCAGCAGCCTACAGAGCGGGAGAAGGATTGAGCAGTTCTTC
15,TRBD2,TRBV6-1,TRBJ2-7,few,CASRTGTSGRNEQYF,TGTGCCAGCAGAACCGGGACTAGCGGGAGGAACGAGCAGTACTTC
14,TRBD2,TRBV20-1,TRBJ2-7,few,CSARPSGRVYEQYF,TGCAGTGCTAGACCTAGCGGGAGAGTATACGAGCAGTACTTC
12,NA,TRBV28,TRBJ2-5,many,CASSQLQETQYF,TGTGCCAGCAGCCAACTACAAGAGACCCAGTACTTC
14,NA,TRBV28,TRBJ1-1,many,CASSLRTENTEAFF,TGTGCCAGCAGTTTACGGACAGAGAACACTGAAGCTTTCTTT
14,TRBD1,TRBV28,TRBJ2-7,many,CASRLHTGVNEQYF,TGTGCCAGCAGGCTCCACACAGGGGTCAACGAGCAGTACTTC
15,NA,TRBV2,TRBJ2-7,NA,CASSHARFGTYEQYF,TGTGCCAGCAGCCATGCGCGGTTTGGAACCTACGAGCAGTACTTC
11,NA,TRBV10-3,TRBJ2-7,few,CAISSSYEQYF,TGTGCCATCAGCTCGTCCTACGAGCAGTACTTC
15,NA,TRBV24-1,TRBJ2-7,NA,CATSGFPRDGSEQYF,TGTGCCACCAGTGGATTCCCCAGGGACGGGTCCGAGCAGTACTTC
16,TRBD1,TRBV18,TRBJ2-1,many,CASSSQTGGRYNEQFF,TGTGCCAGCTCATCCCAGACAGGGGGCCGATACAATGAGCAGTTCTTC
16,NA,TRBV7-3,TRBJ2-6,many,CASSLGAGAGANVLTF,TGTGCCAGCAGCTTAGGGGCAGGGGCTGGGGCCAACGTCCTGACTTTC
17,NA,TRBV19,TRBJ2-3,NA,CASSIVYSWMRTDTQYF,TGTGCCAGTAGTATAGTATACAGTTGGATGCGCACAGATACGCAGTATTTT
14,NA,TRBV12-3/TRBV12-4,TRBJ2-2,many,CASSLRPGTGELFF,TGTGCCAGCAGTTTAAGGCCGGGGACCGGGGAGCTGTTTTTT
13,NA,TRBV28,TRBJ2-5,many,CASSTDGQETQYF,TGTGCCAGCAGTACGGACGGTCAAGAGACCCAGTACTTC
13,NA,TRBV19,TRBJ1-1,NA,CASSIILDTEAFF,TGTGCCAGTAGTATAATCCTAGACACTGAAGCTTTCTTT